This entry lists 23 T cell receptor beta chains sequenced from one sample in a study of shared clonotypes between healthy human individuals (dated by TCRdb to the early 2020s). CD8 naive samples were CD45RO-negative cells positively selected for CCR7, giving a CD45RA+CCR7+ population that excluded TemRA cells. Libraries were made using the immunoSEQ multiplex PCR assay. The immuneACCESS repertoire file appears here via TCRdb, limited to in-frame rearrangements. These files lack a portion of the clones; in checked studies, under half of the deficit traces to unresolved V genes, and the cause of the others is not known. In this sample the table shows some 2,100,000 clones, approximately 94% of which occur a single time. Of the sample, roughly 1.7% falls within the top ten clones. Source material: naive CD8+ T cells from PBMCs. The cell subset or site label for this specimen denotes: CD45RA+CCR7+. The receptor set was obtained from a man younger than 35 in good health. Some clones in this sample may be carry-over from other donors' samples.

The rearrangement joins TRBV29-1 to TRBJ1-1; the D is unclear. V was shortened by 7 bases and J by 5 bases, with 14 bases between the two germline ends. The CDR3 runs 12 residues. Germline CDR1 and CDR2: SQVTM and ANQGSEA. CDR3 coding DNA: TGCAGCGCCGACGTGGAAGGGACTGAAGCTTTCTTT. Residues: CSADVEGTEAFF.

The rearrangement uses TRBV27 and TRBJ2-7; D not resolved. CDR3 size: 13 residues. V was shortened by 2 bases and J by 3 bases, with 8 bases between the two germline ends. CDR1 and CDR2 from the germline V gene are MNHEY and SMNVEV (reference sequence). The CDR3 sequence is CASSLRPNYEQYF. The CDR3 bases are TGTGCCAGCAGTTTAAGGCCCAACTACGAGCAGTACTTC.

This sequence joins TRBV27 and TRBJ2-2; TRBD2 might be the D (5 bases). V was pared by 6 bases and J by 6 bases, with 11 bases between. This CDR3 contains 13 residues. The germline gives CDR1 MNHEY, CDR2 SMNVEV (reference sequence). CDR3 coding DNA: TGTGCCAGCAGCACTAGGGCCCCCGGGGAGCTGTTTTTT. This translates into CASSTRAPGELFF.

V gene TRBV27 combines with J gene TRBJ2-7, with 8 bases fitting TRBD1. The CDR3 totals 14 residues. V gave up 3 bases and J gave up 4 bases; unmatched junction bases: 5. Germline-derived CDR1 and CDR2 are MNHEY and SMNVEV (reference sequence). In DNA form, the CDR3 reads TGTGCCAGCAGTTTTGGCAGGGGGCGGTACGAGCAGTACTTC. Amino acid sequence: CASSFGRGRYEQYF.

The rearrangement uses TRBV2 and TRBJ2-3; TRBD2 matches at 7 bases. Trimming removed 1 base from V and 1 base from J; junction bases left unmatched: 5. This CDR3 is built from 16 residues. Germline V gene lookup returns CDR1 SNHLY and CDR2 FYNNEI. The CDR3 protein is CASSEEGLAGTDTQYF. CDR3 nucleotides: TGTGCCAGCAGTGAAGAGGGGCTAGCGGGCACAGATACGCAGTATTTT.

The CDR3 DNA sequence: TGTGCCAGCAGTTCCGGACGGCAGGGGATCACTGAAGCTTTCTTT. Translation gives CASSSGRQGITEAFF. The chain couples TRBV28 to TRBJ1-1, with a possible D match to TRBD1 (6 bases). This CDR3 region has 15 residues. With 4 bases removed from V and 4 bases from J, the gap between germline ends came to 16 bases. Germline CDR1 is MDHEN and CDR2 is SYDVKM.

V is TRBV13 and J is TRBJ1-2; TRBD1 agrees at 10 bases. Germline V gene sequence: CDR1 PRHDT, CDR2 FYEKMQ (reference sequence). The J segment lost 2 bases and the V segment lost 4 bases, leaving 4 bases of the junction unmatched. The CDR3 totals 15 residues. CDR3 sequence: CASSSGQGVNYGYTF. DNA for the CDR3: TGTGCCAGCAGCTCTGGACAGGGGGTGAACTATGGCTACACCTTC. Drawing the rest from reference TRBV13 and TRBJ1-2, the complete variable domain is AAGVIQSPRHLIKEKRETATLKCYPIPRHDTVYWYQQGPGQDPQFLISFYEKMQSDKGSIPDRFSAQQFSDYHSELNMSSLELGDSALYFCASSSGQGVNYGYTFGSGTRLTVV.

This clone has more than one count but fewer than ten. The CDR3: CASRQFGRTGYTF. The CDR3 DNA follows: TGTGCCAGCAGACAGTTTGGTAGGACTGGCTACACCTTC. The chain links TRBV6-5 to TRBJ1-2; unclear D gene. V lost 6 bases and J lost 7, with 15 bases in between. This CDR3 contains 13 residues. From germline, CDR1 is MNHEY and CDR2 SVGAGI.

The chain carries TRBV7-9 and TRBJ2-5; TRBD1 matches at 8 bases. Unmatched junction bases numbered 15, after V lost 1 base and J lost 5 bases. The CDR3 extends over 18 amino acids. Germline CDR1 SEHNR, CDR2 FQNEAQ (reference sequence). Here the CDR3 DNA reads TGTGCCAGCAGCTTAGACGCGTTGTCAGGGGGCCTGGAGGAGACCCAGTACTTC. It translates to CASSLDALSGGLEETQYF. Filled out from reference TRBV7-9 and TRBJ2-5, the complete variable domain reads DTGVSQNPRHKITKRGQNVTFRCDPISEHNRLYWYRQTLGQGPEFLTYFQNEAQLEKSRLLSDRFSAERPKGSFSTLEIQRTEQGDSAMYLCASSLDALSGGLEETQYFGPGTRLLVL.

This chain joins TRBV28 and TRBJ2-5; D is perhaps TRBD1 (6 bases). This CDR3 has 15 amino acids. The germline V gene encodes CDR1 MDHEN and CDR2 SYDVKM. V dropped 6 bases and J dropped 3 bases, with 17 bases sitting between them. The CDR3 DNA reads as TGTGCCAGCAGCTGGGGGCCAGAAGGTGAAGAGACCCAGTACTTC. It specifies CASSWGPEGEETQYF.

The genes are TRBV4-1 and TRBJ2-7; D is possibly TRBD1 (6 bases). The germline V and J ends were trimmed by 2 bases and 5 bases, with 19 bases remaining between them. The germline gives CDR1 MGHRA, CDR2 YSYEKL. This CDR3 contains 16 residues. The CDR3 reads CASSQTLGAAKHEQYF. CDR3 nucleotide sequence: TGCGCCAGCAGCCAAACCCTGGGGGCGGCGAAACACGAGCAGTACTTC.

With regard to this clone: The identical CDR3 is also encoded by other nucleotide sequences in the sample. The chain carries TRBV7-8 and TRBJ2-7; D uncertain. Between the trimmed V and J ends, which lost 0 bases and 0 bases, there was a span of 6 bases. CDR1 is SGHVS, CDR2 FQNEAQ, per germline. The CDR3 spans 14 residues. The DNA of the CDR3 is TGTGCCAGCAGCTTAGCAGGGTCCTCCTACGAGCAGTACTTC. Translation gives CASSLAGSSYEQYF.

The V call is TRBV15, the J call TRBJ2-5; 10 nucleotides match TRBD2. Germline-derived CDR1 and CDR2 are LNHNV and YYDKDF (reference sequence). The CDR3 loop spans 18 amino acids. Germline trimming cut 1 base from V and 6 bases from J; bases unmatched to any gene: 14. CDR3 DNA: TGTGCCACCAGCAGAGTAGTAAGCGGGAGGGCCAAGAGAAAGACCCAGTACTTC. Its protein is CATSRVVSGRAKRKTQYF.

The chain combines TRBV4-1 with TRBJ2-7; D is undetermined. Per the germline V gene, CDR1 is MGHRA and CDR2 is YSYEKL. The CDR3 has 18 amino acids. The ends were cut back, 1 base at V and 0 bases at J, with 19 bases in the middle. CDR3 nucleotides: TGCGCCAGCAGCCAAGTTGGGCAGGCGACTTGGGGCTCCTACGAGCAGTACTTC. It encodes CASSQVGQATWGSYEQYF.

This clone was recorded only once. The chain couples TRBV4-2 to TRBJ2-2, with D maybe TRBD2 (6 bases). Per the germline V gene, CDR1 is LGHNA and CDR2 is YNFKEQ. Trimming removed 1 base at V and 6 bases at J, with 18 bases between. The length of the CDR3 is 17 residues. CDR3 sequence: CASSQVGGRQRAGELFF. In DNA form, the CDR3 reads TGTGCCAGCAGCCAAGTCGGGGGACGCCAACGAGCCGGGGAGCTGTTTTTT.

Points on this clone: Other DNA sequences in this specimen translate into the identical CDR3. This sequence joins TRBV4-3 and TRBJ1-2, with D possibly matching TRBD1 (5 bases). The V and J ends lost 0 bases and 4 bases respectively, with 9 bases between them. The CDR3 is made up of 14 amino acids. Germline V gene data show CDR1 as LGHNA and CDR2 as YSLEER. The DNA of the CDR3 is TGCGCCAGCAGCCAAGATCGGGGGGGCTATGGCTACACCTTC. Translation: CASSQDRGGYGYTF.

The gene calls are TRBV15 and TRBJ2-5; 11 bases map to TRBD2. The germline V gene has CDR1 LNHNV and CDR2 YYDKDF (reference sequence). The J segment lost 4 bases and the V segment lost 3 bases, leaving 7 bases of the junction unmatched. The CDR3 has 16 amino acids. CDR3 loop: CATSRRASGRIETQYF. Here the CDR3 DNA reads TGTGCCACCAGCAGGCGGGCTAGCGGGAGGATAGAGACCCAGTACTTC.

This sequence joins TRBV4-3 and TRBJ1-5; D may be TRBD1 (6 bases). The CDR3 extends over 20 amino acids. V was shortened by 0 bases and J by 4 bases, with 25 bases between the two germline ends. Germline loops: CDR1 LGHNA, CDR2 YSLEER. The CDR3 loop reads CASSQDLKESGDPGNQPQHF. CDR3 bases: TGCGCCAGCAGCCAAGATCTTAAGGAGTCAGGGGACCCCGGTAATCAGCCCCAGCATTTT.

The rearrangement uses TRBV6-1 and TRBJ2-7; D is tentatively TRBD1 or TRBD2 (5 bases each). This CDR3 region has 14 residues. V lost 8 bases, J lost 3 bases, and 17 bases lay in between. Per the germline V gene, CDR1 is MNHNS and CDR2 is SASEGT. The CDR3 DNA follows: TGTGCCAGCCTAACCGGGACCTTGATCTACGAGCAGTACTTC. Residues: CASLTGTLIYEQYF.

This rearrangement joins TRBV11-2 to TRBJ2-1; the match to TRBD2 covers 9 bases. Trimming took 7 bases from V and 7 from J; bases not matched to a gene: 8. Germline CDR1 and CDR2: SGHAT and FQNNGV. The length of the CDR3 is 14 residues. The CDR3 coding sequence is TGTGCCAGCAACCCGGGACTAGCCTTAAATGAGCAGTTCTTC. Translated: CASNPGLALNEQFF.

The chain uses TRBV23-1 and TRBJ2-5; D gene uncertain. TRBV23-1 qualifies as an ORF whose function is uncertain. The V gene lost 4 bases and the J gene lost 1 base, with 7 bases spanning the gap. The CDR3 is made up of 13 amino acids. CDR3 amino acids: CASSLRIQETQYF. The CDR3 DNA sequence: TGCGCCAGCAGTCTTCGGATCCAAGAGACCCAGTACTTC.

The chain links TRBV15 to TRBJ2-5, with 10 bases aligning to TRBD1. From germline, CDR1 is LNHNV and CDR2 YYDKDF (reference sequence). The CDR3 totals 15 residues. With V trimmed by 8 bases and J by 4 bases, 10 bases remained unmatched. CDR3 bases: TGTGCCACCTCTTCCCTTTGGACAGGGGGAGAGACCCAGTACTTC. It codes for CATSSLWTGGETQYF.

V gene TRBV7-9 combines with J gene TRBJ1-4, with TRBD1 as a possible D gene (6 bases). The CDR3 is made up of 15 amino acids. Germline V gene sequence: CDR1 SEHNR, CDR2 FQNEAQ (reference sequence). Trimming left V 5 bases short and J 4 bases short, with 14 bases between. Here the CDR3 reads CASSDRTDRNEKLFF. CDR3 nucleotides: TGTGCCAGCAGCGATAGGACAGATCGTAATGAAAAACTGTTTTTT.